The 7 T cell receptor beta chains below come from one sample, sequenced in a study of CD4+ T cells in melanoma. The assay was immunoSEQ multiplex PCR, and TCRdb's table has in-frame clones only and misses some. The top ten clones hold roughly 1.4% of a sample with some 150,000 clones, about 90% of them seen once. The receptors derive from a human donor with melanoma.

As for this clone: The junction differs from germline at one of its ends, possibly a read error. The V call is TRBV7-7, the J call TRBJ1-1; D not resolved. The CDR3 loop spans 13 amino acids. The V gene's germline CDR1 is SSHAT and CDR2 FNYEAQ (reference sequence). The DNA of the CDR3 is TGTGCTAGCAGCTTAAGCCGGGGATCGGAAGCTTTCTTT. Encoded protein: CASSLSRGSEAFF. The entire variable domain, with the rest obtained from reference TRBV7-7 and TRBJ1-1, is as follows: GAGVSQSPRYKVTKRGQDVTLRCDPISSHATLYWYQQALGQGPEFLTYFNYEAQPDKSGLPSDRFSAERPEGSISTLTIQRTEQRDSAMYRCASSLSRGSEAFFGQGTRLTVV.

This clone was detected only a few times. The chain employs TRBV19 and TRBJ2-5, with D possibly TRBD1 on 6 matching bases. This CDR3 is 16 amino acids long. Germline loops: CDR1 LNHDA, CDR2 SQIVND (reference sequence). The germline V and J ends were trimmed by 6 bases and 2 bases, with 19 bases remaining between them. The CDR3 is CASSPPLGQRQETQYF. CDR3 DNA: TGTGCCAGTAGCCCCCCATTAGGACAGCGTCAAGAGACCCAGTACTTC.

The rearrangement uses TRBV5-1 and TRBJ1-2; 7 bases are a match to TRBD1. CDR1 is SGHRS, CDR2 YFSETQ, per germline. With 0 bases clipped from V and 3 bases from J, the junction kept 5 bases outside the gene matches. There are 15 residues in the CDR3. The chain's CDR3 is CASSLAGDRYYGYTF. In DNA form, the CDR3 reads TGCGCCAGCAGCTTGGCCGGGGACAGATACTATGGCTACACCTTC.

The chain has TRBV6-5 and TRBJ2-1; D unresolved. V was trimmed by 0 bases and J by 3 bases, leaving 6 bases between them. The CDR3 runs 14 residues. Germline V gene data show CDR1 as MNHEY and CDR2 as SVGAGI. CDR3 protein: CASSYSSSYNEQFF. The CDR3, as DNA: TGTGCCAGCAGTTACTCGTCCAGCTACAATGAGCAGTTCTTC.

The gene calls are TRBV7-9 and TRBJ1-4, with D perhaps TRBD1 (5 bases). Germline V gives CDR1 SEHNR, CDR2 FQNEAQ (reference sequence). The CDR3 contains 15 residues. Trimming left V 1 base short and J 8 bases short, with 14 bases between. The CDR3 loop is CASSLGRPGNEKLFF. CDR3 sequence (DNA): TGTGCCAGCAGCTTAGGACGGCCAGGGAACGAAAAACTGTTTTTT.

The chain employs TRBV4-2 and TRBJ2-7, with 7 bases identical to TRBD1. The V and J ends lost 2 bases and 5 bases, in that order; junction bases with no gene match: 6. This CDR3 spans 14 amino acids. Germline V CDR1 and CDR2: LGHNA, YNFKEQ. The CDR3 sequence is CASSQTGASHEQYF. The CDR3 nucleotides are TGTGCCAGCAGCCAAACAGGGGCGTCCCACGAGCAGTACTTC.

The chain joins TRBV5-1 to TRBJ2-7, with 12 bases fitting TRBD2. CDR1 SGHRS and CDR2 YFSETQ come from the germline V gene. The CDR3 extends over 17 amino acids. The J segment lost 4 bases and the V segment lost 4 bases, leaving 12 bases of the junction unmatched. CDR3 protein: CASSGGGLAGSLYEQYF. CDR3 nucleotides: TGCGCCAGCAGCGGCGGAGGACTAGCGGGGAGTCTTTACGAGCAGTACTTC. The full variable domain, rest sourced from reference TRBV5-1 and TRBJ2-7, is KAGVTQTPRYLIKTRGQQVTLSCSPISGHRSVSWYQQTPGQGLQFLFEYFSETQRNKGNFPGRFSGRQFSNSRSEMNVSTLELGDSALYLCASSGGGLAGSLYEQYFGPGTRLTVT.